Listed below are T cell receptor beta chains from one sample, sequenced in a study of cytomegalovirus exposure and HLA in healthy donors. The method was immunoSEQ multiplex PCR; TCRdb's version includes in-frame clones alone and lacks a portion of them. The profile shows 100,000 to 150,000 clones, roughly two thirds of them singletons. Input material: PBMCs. These receptors were obtained from a man aged 25-45 years in good health and CMV-seropositive. Each CDR3 is given with its conserved first and last residue. A D gene is named only where the DNA matches it firmly. Clone size, where shown, is once, few, many, or a class for clones that have expanded.

abundance | d_gene | j_gene | v_gene | CDR3aa | CDR3nt
few | - | TRBJ1-1 | TRBV29-1 | CSVDSFEAFF | TGCAGCGTGGACAGCTTTGAAGCTTTCTTT
- | TRBD2 | TRBJ2-7 | TRBV4-2 | CASSQGLAGGRSYEQYF | TGTGCCAGCAGCCAAGGACTAGCGGGAGGGAGATCCTACGAGCAGTACTTC
- | - | TRBJ1-5 | TRBV28 | CASTGSNQPQHF | TGTGCCAGCACGGGGAGCAATCAGCCCCAGCATTTT
- | TRBD2 | TRBJ2-3 | TRBV15 | CATSRGGGRYPDTQYF | TGTGCCACCAGCAGAGGCGGCGGGAGGTACCCAGATACGCAGTATTTT
few | - | TRBJ2-7 | TRBV5-6 | CASSLAREQYF | TGTGCCAGCAGCTTGGCCCGCGAGCAGTACTTC
- | TRBD1 | TRBJ1-1 | TRBV11-3 | CASSLGTGVNTEAFF | TGTGCCAGCAGCCTCGGGACAGGGGTGAACACTGAAGCTTTCTTT
few | TRBD1 | TRBJ1-1 | TRBV7-6 | CASSRTGLGTEAFF | TGTGCCAGCAGCCGGACAGGGTTAGGCACTGAAGCTTTCTTT
- | TRBD2 | TRBJ2-6 | TRBV4-1 | CASSQYTGTSGSSGANVLTF | TGCGCCAGCAGCCAGTATACCGGGACTAGCGGGAGTTCTGGGGCCAACGTCCTGACTTTC
- | - | TRBJ2-5 | TRBV7-6 | CASSHVEQTQYF | TGTGCCAGCAGCCACGTCGAGCAGACCCAGTACTTC
once | TRBD1 | TRBJ1-6 | TRBV2 | CASSDTGQDNSPLHF | TGTGCCAGCAGTGATACGGGACAGGATAATTCACCCCTCCACTTT
- | - | TRBJ1-5 | TRBV27 | CASSDRPGSNQPQHF | TGTGCCAGCAGCGACCGTCCGGGGAGCAATCAGCCCCAGCATTTT
- | - | TRBJ1-4 | TRBV5-1 | CASRLVGSGEKLFF | TGCGCCAGCAGGTTGGTGGGATCGGGAGAAAAACTGTTTTTT
once | TRBD1 | TRBJ2-7 | TRBV9 | CASSVEGGPYEQYF | TGTGCCAGCAGCGTCGAAGGGGGCCCCTACGAGCAGTACTTC
- | - | TRBJ1-2 | TRBV5-4 | CASSLHGPYGYTF | TGTGCCAGCAGCCTACATGGGCCTTATGGCTACACCTTC
- | TRBD2 | TRBJ2-3 | TRBV5-1 | CASSTLTSGSADTQYF | TGCGCCAGCAGCACTCTGACTAGCGGGAGTGCAGATACGCAGTATTTT
- | - | TRBJ2-7 | TRBV7-3 | CASSLDSNYEQYF | TGTGCCAGCAGCTTAGACAGTAACTACGAGCAGTACTTC
- | - | TRBJ2-5 | TRBV4-1 | CASSQGGLQETQYF | TGCGCCAGCAGCCAAGGGGGCCTGCAAGAGACCCAGTACTTC
- | - | TRBJ2-7 | TRBV7-9 | CASSLGPRSGGGVYEQYF | TGTGCCAGCAGCTTAGGACCGAGGAGTGGAGGGGGGGTCTACGAGCAGTACTTC
- | TRBD2 | TRBJ2-1 | TRBV10-2 | CASSPLAGLFLSSYNEQFF | TGCGCCAGCAGCCCACTAGCGGGGTTGTTTTTGAGCTCCTACAATGAGCAGTTCTTC
- | TRBD2 | TRBJ2-5 | TRBV27 | CASRGLSSGRETQYF | TGTGCCAGCAGAGGATTGAGTAGCGGGAGAGAGACCCAGTACTTC
- | - | TRBJ1-2 | TRBV29-1 | CSVVVYEGYTF | TGCAGCGTCGTCGTCTATGAGGGCTACACCTTC
- | - | TRBJ2-7 | TRBV6-4 | CASFRLALGFSYEQYF | TGTGCCAGCTTCCGGCTAGCGTTGGGCTTCTCCTACGAGCAGTACTTC
- | TRBD1 | TRBJ2-7 | TRBV6-5 | CASSRQGRREQYF | TGTGCCAGCAGCCGACAGGGTAGGCGCGAGCAGTACTTC
- | TRBD2 | TRBJ2-1 | TRBV5-1 | CASSLVAGEHEQFF | TGCGCCAGCAGCTTGGTAGCGGGAGAACATGAGCAGTTCTTC
few | TRBD1 | TRBJ2-7 | TRBV27 | CASSRGTGGVIYEQYF | TGTGCCAGCAGCCGGGGGACAGGGGGGGTTATCTACGAGCAGTACTTC
- | - | TRBJ2-3 | TRBV6-1 | CASSGGFTDTQYF | TGTGCCAGCAGTGGAGGATTTACAGATACGCAGTATTTT
- | - | TRBJ2-7 | TRBV6-5 | CASSYQGADPWWEQYF | TGTGCCAGCAGTTACCAAGGGGCGGATCCTTGGTGGGAGCAGTACTTC
- | - | TRBJ2-7 | TRBV7-6 | CASSWEAGYSYEQYF | TGTGCCAGCAGCTGGGAGGCCGGTTACTCCTACGAGCAGTACTTC
- | TRBD2 | TRBJ2-2 | TRBV9 | CASSVASGGGYTGELFF | TGTGCCAGCAGCGTGGCTTCCGGCGGGGGGTACACCGGGGAGCTGTTTTTT
few | - | TRBJ2-5 | TRBV5-4 | CASRGTWDSETQYF | TGTGCCAGCAGGGGAACATGGGACTCAGAGACCCAGTACTTC
few | - | TRBJ1-6 | TRBV15 | CATSDRRGSPLHF | TGTGCCACCAGCGATAGACGGGGGTCACCCCTCCACTTT
- | TRBD2 | TRBJ2-7 | TRBV5-6 | CASRSTSRSSYEQYF | TGTGCCAGCAGATCGACTAGCCGAAGCTCCTACGAGCAGTACTTC
- | TRBD2 | TRBJ2-3 | TRBV9 | CASSVNIAGGTDTQYF | TGTGCCAGCAGTGTTAATATAGCGGGAGGTACGGATACGCAGTATTTT
- | TRBD1 | TRBJ1-4 | TRBV28 | CASNAPGQGEEKLFF | TGTGCCAGCAACGCTCCGGGACAGGGTGAAGAAAAACTGTTTTTT